These T cell receptor beta chains were read from a single sample in a study of T cells after yellow fever vaccination. MiXCR was run by TCRdb on the 5' RACE reads, yielding one entry per CDR3 protein. Of 90,000 to 130,000 distinct CDR3 sequences in the sample, 6.5% to 9% were seen once. Sequences were derived from CD8+ T cells sorted from PBMCs, sampled 45 days after the yellow fever booster vaccination. The receptors stem from a man in his thirties or forties who received the YFV17D yellow fever vaccine. Each CDR3 is given with its conserved first and last residue. Each record gives: J gene, D gene, clone size, V gene, CDR3 DNA, CDR3 protein. A D gene is named only where the DNA matches it firmly. For some rows the clone size is stated as once, few or many, or as a class when expanded; others skip it.

>TRBJ2-2|TRBD1|many|TRBV6-5
TGTGCCAGCAGTTACTCTACGGGAATACAGGGGTCCACCGGGGAGCTGTTTTTT
CASSYSTGIQGSTGELFF
>TRBJ2-3|NA|many|TRBV5-6
TGTGCCAGCAGCTTGGGGGACAATCGGGCAGATACGCAGTATTTT
CASSLGDNRADTQYF
>TRBJ1-1|NA|NA|TRBV7-9
TGTGCCAGCAGCTCTACCGGTGGGGCCGTCGCCTCCGAAGCTTTCTTT
CASSSTGGAVASEAFF
>TRBJ2-7|NA|NA|TRBV29-1
TGCAGCGTTGAACAGGGGGGCGAGCAGTACTTC
CSVEQGGEQYF
>TRBJ2-7|TRBD1|many|TRBV5-1
TGCGCCAGCAGCTGGACAGGGGACGAGCAGTACTTC
CASSWTGDEQYF
>TRBJ2-1|NA|many|TRBV9
TGTGCCAGCAGCGTTACGGGCTCCTACAATGAGCAGTTCTTC
CASSVTGSYNEQFF
>TRBJ2-7|NA|NA|TRBV27
TGTGCCAGCAGTCCTACACTAGCCACGAGCTCCTACGAGCAGTACTTC
CASSPTLATSSYEQYF
>TRBJ2-1|NA|NA|TRBV9
TGTGCCAGCGCCTTTACCTCCGTCAGCAATGAGCAGTTCTTC
CASAFTSVSNEQFF
>TRBJ2-7|NA|NA|TRBV27
TGTGCCACCAGTCCCGGAGGGCCCAACGAGCAGTACTTC
CATSPGGPNEQYF
>TRBJ2-1|NA|few|TRBV5-6
TGTGCCAGCAGCTTGGATGTCAGGGGCAATGAGCAGTTCTTC
CASSLDVRGNEQFF
>TRBJ1-5|NA|once|TRBV27
TGTGCCAGCAGATTGGGACTGTATTCCAATCAGCCCCAGCATTTT
CASRLGLYSNQPQHF
>TRBJ2-4|TRBD2|NA|TRBV20-1
TGCAGTGCTAGGGCCGGCGGGAGGGACGCCAAAAACATTCAGTACTTC
CSARAGGRDAKNIQYF
>TRBJ2-7|TRBD1|few|TRBV28
TGTGCCAGCGGGTTAAGGGGGCGCGACGAGCAGTACTTC
CASGLRGRDEQYF
>TRBJ2-3|NA|NA|TRBV4-3
TGCGCCAGCAGCCAAGATCGACAGCCACCAGATACGCAGTATTTT
CASSQDRQPPDTQYF
>TRBJ1-1|TRBD1|NA|TRBV10-3
TGTGCCATCAGTGAGCCTACAGGGGCGGCCCTCACTGAAGCTTTCTTT
CAISEPTGAALTEAFF
>TRBJ1-4|NA|many|TRBV5-1
TGCGCCAGCAGCCTTGGGCCCGGGGGTGAAAAACTGTTTTTT
CASSLGPGGEKLFF
>TRBJ2-1|TRBD2|few|TRBV13
TGTGCCAGCAGCCTCCTAGCGGGGGGGGCCAATGAGCAGTTCTTC
CASSLLAGGANEQFF
>TRBJ1-1|TRBD1|many|TRBV7-2
TGTGCCAGCAGCTTAGTGGACAGGGGGCCAACTGAAGCTTTCTTT
CASSLVDRGPTEAFF
>TRBJ2-5|TRBD2|NA|TRBV5-6
TGTGCCAGCAGCTCAGAACTAGCGGAGACCCAGTACTTC
CASSSELAETQYF
>TRBJ2-7|NA|NA|TRBV6-2/TRBV6-3
TGTGCCAGCAGTTACTCGTTATACGAGCAGTACTTC
CASSYSLYEQYF